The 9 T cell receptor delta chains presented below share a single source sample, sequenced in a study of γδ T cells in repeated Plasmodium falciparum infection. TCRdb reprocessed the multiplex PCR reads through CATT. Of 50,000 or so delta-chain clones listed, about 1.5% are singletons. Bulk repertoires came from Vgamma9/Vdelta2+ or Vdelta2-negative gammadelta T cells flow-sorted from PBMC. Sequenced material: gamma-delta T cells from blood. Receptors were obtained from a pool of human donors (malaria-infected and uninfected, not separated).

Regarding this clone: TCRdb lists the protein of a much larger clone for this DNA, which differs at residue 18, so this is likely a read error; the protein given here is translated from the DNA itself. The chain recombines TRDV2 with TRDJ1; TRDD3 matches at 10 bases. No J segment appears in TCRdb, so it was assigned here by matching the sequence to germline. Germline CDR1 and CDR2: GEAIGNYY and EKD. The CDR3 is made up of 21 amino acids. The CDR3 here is CACDTGFFTGGFAEDTDRLIF. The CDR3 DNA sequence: TGTGCCTGTGACACCGGCTTCTTTACTGGGGGATTCGCTGAGGACACCGATAGACTCATCTTT.

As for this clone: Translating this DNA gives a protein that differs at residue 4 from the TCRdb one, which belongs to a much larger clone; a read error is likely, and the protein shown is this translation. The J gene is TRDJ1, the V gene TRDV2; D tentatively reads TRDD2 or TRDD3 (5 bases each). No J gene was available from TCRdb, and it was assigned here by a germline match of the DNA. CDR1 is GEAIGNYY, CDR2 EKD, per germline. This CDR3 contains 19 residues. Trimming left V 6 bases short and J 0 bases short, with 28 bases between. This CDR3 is CACNPIPLRSYAYTDKLIF. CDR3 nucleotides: TGTGCCTGTAACCCCATTCCCCTACGATCATACGCGTACACCGATAAACTCATCTTT.

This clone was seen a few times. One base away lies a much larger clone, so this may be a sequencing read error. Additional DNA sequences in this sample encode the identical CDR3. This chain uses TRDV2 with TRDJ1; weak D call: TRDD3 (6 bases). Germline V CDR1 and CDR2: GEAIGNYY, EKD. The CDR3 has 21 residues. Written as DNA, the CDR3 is TGTGCCTGTGACCCTATTCCTTACGACGAGGCGGGGGACCCGGTGACCGATAAGCTCATCTTT. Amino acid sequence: CACDPIPYDEAGDPVTDKLIF.

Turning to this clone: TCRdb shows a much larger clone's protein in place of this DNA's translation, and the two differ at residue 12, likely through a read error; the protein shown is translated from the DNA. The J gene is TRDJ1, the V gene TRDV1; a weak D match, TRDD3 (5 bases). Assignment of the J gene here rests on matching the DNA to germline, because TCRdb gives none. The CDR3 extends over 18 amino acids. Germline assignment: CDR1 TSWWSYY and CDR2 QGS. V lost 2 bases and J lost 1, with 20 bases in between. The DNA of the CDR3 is TGTGCTCTTGGGGAATGCTTCTGGGAGCGAAGCTGCACCGATAAACTCATCTTT. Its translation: CALGECFWERSCTDKLIF.

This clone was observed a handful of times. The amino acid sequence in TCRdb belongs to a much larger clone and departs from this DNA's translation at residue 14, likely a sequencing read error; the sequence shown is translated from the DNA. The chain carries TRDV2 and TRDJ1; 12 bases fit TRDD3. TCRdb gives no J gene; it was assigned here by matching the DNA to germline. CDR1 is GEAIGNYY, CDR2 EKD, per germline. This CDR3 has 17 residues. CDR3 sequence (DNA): TGTGCCTGTGACCCAGTACTGGGGGATACCTACACCGATGAACTCATCTTT. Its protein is CACDPVLGDTYTDELIF.

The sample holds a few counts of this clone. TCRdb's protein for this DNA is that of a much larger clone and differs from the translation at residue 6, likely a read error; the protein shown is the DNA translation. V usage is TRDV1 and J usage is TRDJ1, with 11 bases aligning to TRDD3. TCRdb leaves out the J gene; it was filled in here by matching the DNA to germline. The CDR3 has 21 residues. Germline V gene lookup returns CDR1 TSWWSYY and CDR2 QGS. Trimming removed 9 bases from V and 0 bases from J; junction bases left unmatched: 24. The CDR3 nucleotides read TGTGCTCTCCGCCGTCCAATCTGGGGGATACAGGGAGGCCAGTACACCGATAAACTCATCTTT. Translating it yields CALRRPIWGIQGGQYTDKLIF.

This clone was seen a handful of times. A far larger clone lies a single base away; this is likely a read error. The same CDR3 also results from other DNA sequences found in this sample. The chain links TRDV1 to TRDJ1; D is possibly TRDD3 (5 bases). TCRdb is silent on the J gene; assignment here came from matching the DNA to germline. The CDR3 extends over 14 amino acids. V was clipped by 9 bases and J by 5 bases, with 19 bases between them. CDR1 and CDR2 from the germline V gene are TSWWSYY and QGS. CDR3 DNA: TGTGCTCTGGTCCCTGTGGGGAGGACTGATAAACTCATCTTT. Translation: CALVPVGRTDKLIF.

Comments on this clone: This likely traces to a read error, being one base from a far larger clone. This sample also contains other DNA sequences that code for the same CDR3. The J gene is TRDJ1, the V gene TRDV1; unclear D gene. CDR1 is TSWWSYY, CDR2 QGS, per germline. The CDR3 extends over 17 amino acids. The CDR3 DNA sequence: TGTGCTCTTGGGGAAATAACTAAGATTCTGTCGAACGGTAAACTCATTTTT. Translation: CALGEITKILSNGKLIF.

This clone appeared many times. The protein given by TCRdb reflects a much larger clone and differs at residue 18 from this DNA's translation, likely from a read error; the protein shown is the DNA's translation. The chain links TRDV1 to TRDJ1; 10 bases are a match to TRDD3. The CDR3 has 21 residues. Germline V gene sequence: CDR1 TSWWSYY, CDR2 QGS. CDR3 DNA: TGTGCTCTTGGGGAACTCGGTCCTACAGAGCTACTGGGGGATTGGTGCGATGAACTCATCTTT. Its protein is CALGELGPTELLGDWCDELIF.